The source of this T cell receptor beta chain is a study of regulatory dendritic cells for organ transplantation. CDR1 is LGHNA, CDR2 YSLEER, per germline. V lost 6 bases, J lost 5 bases, and 7 bases lay in between. The CDR3 runs to 11 residues. The protocol was immunoSEQ multiplex PCR, while the TCRdb copy is restricted to in-frame clones and leaves out a portion. This table has under 35,000 clones, 82% appearing once. The sample consisted of naive CD8+ T cells from blood. The subset here: CD45RA+ naive T cells. This TCR was sampled from a human donor in good health. The V call is TRBV4-3, the J call TRBJ2-5; D is ambiguous. The CDR3, as DNA: TGCGCCAGCAGTCGCAGGGAGACCCAGTACTTC. It is translated as CASSRRETQYF.